The TCR beta chain under discussion was sequenced for a study of T cell responses to AZD1222 COVID-19 vaccine. Study results and caveats: The sample set comprised mostly white British donors with more females, and clonal diversity was possibly underestimated. Sampled repertoires all dated from after the peak T cell response. At study baseline, merely five or six AZD1222 recipients were seropositive.

The CDR3 loop spans 16 amino acids. CDR1 is MNHEY, CDR2 SMNVEV, per germline (reference sequence). Losses at the gene ends were 5 bases for V and 2 bases for J; bases not matched to a gene: 8. With respect to this clone: As yet, its antigen is unknown.

TCRdb keeps only in-frame clones here, not all; method: immunoSEQ multiplex PCR. Among some 120,000 clones listed, around nine tenths were seen once. Sample: peripheral blood, taken on day 0 of AZD1222 vaccination. The origin of this receptor is an adult in good health. The V and J genes are TRBV27 and TRBJ1-2; 10 bases are a match to TRBD1. The CDR3 loop is CASSRRMGQGNYGYTF. The CDR3 DNA sequence: TGTGCCAGCAGTCGTAGGATGGGACAGGGGAACTATGGCTACACCTTC.